This TCR beta chain derives from a study of blood T cell repertoires in COVID-19. Assay: immunoSEQ multiplex PCR; the TCRdb copy retains only in-frame clones and omits some. Here the sample spans about 230,000 clones, over 80% being singletons. CDR3 size: 13 residues. V was pared by 5 bases and J by 7 bases, with 7 bases of the junction left unmatched. Per the germline V gene, CDR1 is MDHEN and CDR2 is SYDVKM. The rearrangement joins TRBV28 to TRBJ1-2; 7 bases align to TRBD1. Sequenced input: peripheral blood. The receptor comes from an older woman with active or convalescent COVID-19. CDR3 nucleotide sequence: TGTGCCAGCAGTACCGGAAGGGGGCGTGGCTACACCTTC. Translating gives CASSTGRGRGYTF.